What follows describes a single TCR beta chain. Which antigen it targets is not known. The input lacks base qualities; no much larger clone sits a single base away. The CDR3 regions of human TCRbeta chains were analyzed by immunosequencing. On the authors' methods: TCRs in the repertoires were matched against a reference library of SARS-CoV-2-specific TCRs that had been generated with the MIRA antigen-specificity platform. Breadth meant the fraction of unique TCRs that were SARS-CoV-2-associated, whereas depth meant the fraction of total T cells that were SARS-CoV-2-associated. Using the MIRA data, each spike-specific TCR was mapped to the spike region that the TCR reacts to and placed in a CD4 or CD8 class. Log10-transformed breadth and depth values were compared by one-way ANOVA with Sidak's multiple comparisons tests. TCRdb retrieved this table from immuneACCESS and kept in-frame rearrangements only. Not all clones are present; in checked studies, unresolved V genes account for under half, and no reason is known for the remainder. Clonal size and the V and J genes are those of that table, whereas D and trimming came from the DNA. The sample table lists about 120,000 clones, more than 70% of them with a count of one. Approximately 15% of the sample rests with the top ten.

Trimming removed 2 bases from V and 1 base from J, leaving 9 bases between the germline ends. The CDR3 holds 14 amino acids from the cysteine to the phenylalanine. Just CDR3 DNA is preserved here, 42 bases in frame from base 1. CDR1 and CDR2 (MNHEY, SMNVEV) derive from the germline V gene (reference sequence). The time point tag for this specimen amounts to: about 28 days (+/-7) after the second vaccine dose. AZD1222 recipients with second doses at about 4 weeks or about 12 weeks were pooled, because spike-specific TCR depth and breadth did not differ between schedules. Vaccinee samples came from UK trials COV001 and COV002, including a single-blind randomized controlled phase 2/3 trial of AZD1222 (ChAdOx1 nCoV-19) in healthy adults. For TCRbeta chain sequencing, PBMC samples were collected from trial participants at day 0 and at day 28 after the second dose. The source of the sample is a study of T cell responses to AZD1222 COVID-19 vaccine (dated by TCRdb to the early 2020s). As for the study more broadly: TCR sequencing covered roughly 230 trial participants: approximately 200 given two doses of AZD1222 and approximately 26 given two doses of MenACWY control vaccine. Trial participants were enrolled by age into 18-55, 56-69 and 70-plus year subgroups, with roughly 150, 30 and 60 TCR-sequenced participants respectively.

The paper's findings and limits, for the study overall: Because no day 14 peak-response samples were available, repertoires were characterized only after the peak T cell response. Reportedly, close to half of the unique spike-specific TCRs recognized epitopes lying outside the regions that are mutated in the B.1.351 and B.1.1.7 variants. CD4 TCRs associated with the vaccine covered the entire spike protein, and the dominant responses were in regions 160-218 and 743-854. Conclusions about previously exposed vaccinees were limited because only six or seven AZD1222 recipients were SARS-CoV-2 seropositive at baseline. Participants were mostly white British, with more females than males. The authors suggested clonal diversity may have been underestimated. After two AZD1222 doses, spike-specific TCR breadth and depth were significantly higher than at day 0 and than in MenACWY recipients. The 56-69-year group was small, and its depth increase did not reach significance, likely because of low power.

This receptor was taken from an adult who received the AZD1222 COVID-19 vaccine. The chain uses TRBV27 and TRBJ2-7; no D gene is confidently identified. The sample was peripheral blood, taken 28 days after the second AZD1222 dose. In nucleotide form, the sequence is TGTGCCAGCAGTTTACAATATCAGTCCTACGAGCAGTACTTC. This yields the protein CASSLQYQSYEQYF.